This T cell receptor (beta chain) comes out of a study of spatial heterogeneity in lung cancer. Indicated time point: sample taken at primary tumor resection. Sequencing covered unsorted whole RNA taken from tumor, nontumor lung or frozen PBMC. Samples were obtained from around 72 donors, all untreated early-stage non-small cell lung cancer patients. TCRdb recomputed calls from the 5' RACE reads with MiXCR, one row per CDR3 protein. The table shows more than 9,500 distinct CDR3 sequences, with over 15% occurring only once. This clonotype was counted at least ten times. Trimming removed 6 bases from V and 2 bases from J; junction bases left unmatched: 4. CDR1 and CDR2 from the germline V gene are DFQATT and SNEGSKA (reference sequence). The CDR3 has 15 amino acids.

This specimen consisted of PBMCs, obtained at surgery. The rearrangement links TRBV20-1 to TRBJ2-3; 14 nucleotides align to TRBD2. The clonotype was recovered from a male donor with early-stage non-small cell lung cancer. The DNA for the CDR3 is TGCAGTGCATGGACTAGCGGGAGGTCCACAGATACGCAGTATTTT. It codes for CSAWTSGRSTDTQYF.